A single sample is the source of the 8 T cell receptor beta chains below, sequenced in a study of CDR3 diversity in severe acne. TCRdb re-called the PCR reads with MiXCR, one entry per CDR3 protein. Of almost 85,000 distinct CDR3 sequences in the sample, 45% to 60% were seen once. Sequenced: blood. The receptors come from a male donor in good health, without acne.

V usage is TRBV29-1 and J usage is TRBJ2-7; D unclear. V lost 5 bases and J lost 3, with 14 bases in between. CDR1 is SQVTM, CDR2 ANQGSEA, per germline. CDR3 length: 13 residues. CDR3 protein: CSVWTVLGYEQYF. The CDR3 DNA sequence: TGCAGCGTTTGGACCGTCTTAGGCTACGAGCAGTACTTC.

The gene calls are TRBV20-1 and TRBJ2-1; unclear D gene. CDR1 is DFQATT, CDR2 SNEGSKA, per germline (reference sequence). The CDR3 extends over 14 amino acids. CDR3 sequence (DNA): TGCAGCGTAGGGCTCGGTGGTGGGTACAATGAGCAGTTCTTC. Translating it yields CSVGLGGGYNEQFF.

Comment on this clonotype: A read error may explain this, as a much larger clone is one base away. The genes are TRBV14 and TRBJ1-2; D unresolved. This CDR3 spans 13 amino acids. Germline loops: CDR1 SGHDN, CDR2 FVKESK. CDR3 coding DNA: TGTGTCAGCAGCCAGTTTAGCGGTGGAGGCTACACCTTC. It specifies CVSSQFSGGGYTF.

This clonotype was found many times. The chain links TRBV19 to TRBJ1-1; maybe TRBD1 (5 bases). Trimming removed 6 bases at V and 3 bases at J, with 17 bases between. The germline V gene encodes CDR1 LNHDA and CDR2 SQIVND (reference sequence). The CDR3 covers 15 residues. CDR3 residues: CASRVKGRIHTEAFF. The CDR3 nucleotides read TGTGCCAGTAGAGTTAAGGGACGGATTCACACTGAAGCTTTCTTT.

J is TRBJ2-7 and V is TRBV20-1; TRBD2 matches 13 bases. CDR3 size: 15 residues. Germline loops: CDR1 DFQATT, CDR2 SNEGSKA (reference sequence). V lost 3 bases to trimming and J lost 2 bases; unmatched junction nucleotides: 4. This chain's CDR3 is CSARGLAGLTYEQYF. The CDR3 bases are TGCAGTGCTAGGGGACTAGCGGGACTCACCTACGAGCAGTACTTC.

This clonotype was detected many times. This rearrangement joins TRBV29-1 to TRBJ2-5, with 7 bases lining up with TRBD1. With V trimmed by 4 bases and J by 3 bases, 8 bases remained unmatched. There are 14 residues in the CDR3. Germline V lookup: CDR1 SQVTM, CDR2 ANQGSEA. Here the CDR3 reads CSVGQGPREETQYF. The CDR3, as DNA: TGCAGCGTTGGACAGGGACCGCGGGAAGAGACCCAGTACTTC.

The sample holds a few counts of this clonotype. V usage is TRBV11-1 and J usage is TRBJ1-5, with D uncertain. CDR1 and CDR2 (germline): SGHAT, FQDESV (reference sequence). V was cut by 5 bases and J by 8 bases, with 10 bases left in between. This CDR3 contains 12 residues. CDR3 nucleotide sequence: TGTGCCAGCAGCAGCGCACGGGAGCCCCAGCATTTT. Translation: CASSSAREPQHF. The whole variable domain, filled in from reference TRBV11-1 and TRBJ1-5, reads EAEVAQSPRYKITEKSQAVAFWCDPISGHATLYWYRQILGQGPELLVQFQDESVVDDSQLPKDRFSAERLKGVDSTLKIQPAELGDSAMYLCASSSAREPQHFGDGTRLSIL.

This clonotype was detected many times. V gene TRBV4-2 combines with J gene TRBJ2-6; 8 bases fit TRBD1. With V trimmed by 4 bases and J by 1 base, 6 bases remained unmatched. CDR1 is LGHNA and CDR2 is YNFKEQ in the germline V gene. CDR3 length equals 17 residues. CDR3 DNA: TGTGCCAGCAGCCGTCCCGGGACAGGTTCTGGGGCCAACGTCCTGACTTTC. Protein product: CASSRPGTGSGANVLTF.